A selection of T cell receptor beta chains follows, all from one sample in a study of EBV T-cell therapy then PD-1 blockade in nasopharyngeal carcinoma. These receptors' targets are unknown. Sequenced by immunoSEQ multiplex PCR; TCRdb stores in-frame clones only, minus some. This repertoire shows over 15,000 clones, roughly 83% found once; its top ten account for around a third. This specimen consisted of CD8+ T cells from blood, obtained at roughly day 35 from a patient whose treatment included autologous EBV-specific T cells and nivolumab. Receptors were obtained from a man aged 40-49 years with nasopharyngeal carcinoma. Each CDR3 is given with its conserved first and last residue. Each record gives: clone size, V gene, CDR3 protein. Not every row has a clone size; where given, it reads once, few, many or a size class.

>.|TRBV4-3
CASSLGTGTFNTIYF
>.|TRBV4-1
CASSFRVTDIQFQETQYF
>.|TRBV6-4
CASSEMDSPGELFF
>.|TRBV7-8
CASTLGREQYF
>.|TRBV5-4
CASSLGLSADTQYF
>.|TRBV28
CASSGPWGVNTEAFF
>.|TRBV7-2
CASSSDGVLDEQYF
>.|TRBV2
CASRDPRTSGGGEQFF
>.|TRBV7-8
CASSLSAGNTEAFF
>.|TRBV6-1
CASSEWLAGSYEQYF
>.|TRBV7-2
CASSLGTGDRSEQYF
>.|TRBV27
CASSFGGMGGYTF
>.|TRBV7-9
CASVPGGESPWNTIYF
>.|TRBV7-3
CASSLSASSLYEQFF
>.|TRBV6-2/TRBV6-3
CASSPRQGRRWGYTF
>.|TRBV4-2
CASSQGEGPLYEQYF
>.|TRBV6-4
CASSVDGGATGELFF
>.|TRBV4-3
CASSQDLGGTGNEKLFF
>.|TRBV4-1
CASSQDPRVSGNTIYF
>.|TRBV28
CASKYETGGFDEQYF
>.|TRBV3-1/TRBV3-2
CASSQVSGWDTQYF
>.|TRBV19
CASSIELGAPQETQYF
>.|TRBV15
CATSRSPRGGQETQYF
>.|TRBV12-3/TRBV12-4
CASSSGSGYTF
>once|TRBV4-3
CASSPGSRSYNEQFF
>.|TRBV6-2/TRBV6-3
CASSGTVRQETQYF
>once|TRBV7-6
CASSLRGQGGELFF
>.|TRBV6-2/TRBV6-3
CASSYLVSGANVLTF
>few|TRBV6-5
CATSPQGGNYGYTF
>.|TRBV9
CASSEAGATNEKLFF
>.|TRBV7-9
CASGWVSYNEQFF
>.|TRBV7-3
CASSLDPQGENIQYF
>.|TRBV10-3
CAISATVNTGELFF
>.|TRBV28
CASSLASSSGNTIYF
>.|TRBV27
CASRTNGAETQYF
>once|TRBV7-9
CASSGRDRGSDEQFF
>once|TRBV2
CASRRVGQYF
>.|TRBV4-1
CASSQVHTSQETQYF
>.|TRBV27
CASSLSGTVPGYTF
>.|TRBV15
CATSTTTRDFSGANVLTF
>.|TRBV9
CASSVGTNVWEQYF
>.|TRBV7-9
CASSLVDVRTFVSEAFF
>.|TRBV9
CASSVSVGLGTEAFF
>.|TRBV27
CASSPLTGYEQYF
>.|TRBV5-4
CASSLWGQGVSYEQYF
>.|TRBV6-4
CASSLDASNQPQHF
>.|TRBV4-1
CASSQATSSYNSPLHF
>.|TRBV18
CASSPFRAINYGYTF
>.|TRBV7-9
CASSRPGTGEQFF
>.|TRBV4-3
CASSQVFGTGGGYTF
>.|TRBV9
CASSAENLDEKLFF
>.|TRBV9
CASSVATGFPGFF
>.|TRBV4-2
CASSQDRDNYEQYF
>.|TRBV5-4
CASREGHEQYF
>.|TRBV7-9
CASSLQETQYF